This T cell receptor beta chain comes out of a study of blood T cell repertoires in COVID-19. The overall study: Collection of acute and convalescent COVID-19 samples took place in the United States, Italy and Spain.

This CDR3 has 16 residues. CDR1 is LGHDT, CDR2 YNNKEL, per germline (reference sequence). V was cut by 1 base and J by 3 bases, with 12 bases left in between. Clones were read by immunoSEQ multiplex PCR, and TCRdb kept only the in-frame ones, dropping some. The data show over 120,000 clones, around 83% seen once. The receptor's source is a human donor with acute or convalescent COVID-19. The donor label of this sample is uncertain. The V call is TRBV3-1 (or the pseudogene TRBV3-2), the J call TRBJ2-2; TRBD2 is a possible D gene (6 bases). Sequenced material: peripheral blood. This CDR3 reads CASSQVGRDHTGELFF. DNA for the CDR3: TGTGCCAGCAGCCAAGTCGGGCGGGACCACACCGGGGAGCTGTTTTTT.